Following are 30 T cell receptor beta chains from one sample sequenced in a study of CD8 T cells in ankylosing spondylitis (dated by TCRdb to about 2017). General conclusions and limits of the study: A TCR beta motif of about 8 highly homologous amino acid variants appeared characteristic of blood from ankylosing spondylitis patients.

Libraries were made using 5' RACE. The sequencer listed for this sample is Illumina HiSeq 2500. TCRdb passed the public sequencing reads through fastp at Q25 and MiXCR, retaining productive beta sequences. One record per CDR3 amino acid sequence lists the most common genes and DNA. Recorded for this sample are about 840,000 distinct CDR3 sequences; approximately 10% of them occurred a single time. Together, the top ten hold about 0.5% of the sample. Antigen specificity for these receptors is unknown. Sequencing was done on a sample of blood, either unsorted or a sorted T cell fraction (not recorded which). These receptors were obtained from a male donor with ankylosing spondylitis.

This clonotype has a count of ten or more. The chain couples TRBV20-1 to TRBJ2-2; 10 bases match TRBD2. CDR1 and CDR2 (germline): DFQATT, SNEGSKA (reference sequence). V shed 0 bases, J shed 5 bases, and the junction held 6 bases outside the gene matches. This CDR3 is 16 amino acids long. CDR3 protein: CSARDASGRGTGELFF. CDR3 coding DNA: TGCAGTGCTAGAGATGCTAGCGGGAGAGGTACCGGGGAGCTGTTTTTT.

The V gene is TRBV18, the J gene TRBJ2-7; D unclear. The CDR3 is made up of 15 amino acids. V was clipped by 1 base and J by 0 bases, with 10 bases between them. Germline V gene lookup returns CDR1 KGHSH and CDR2 LQKENI. The CDR3 bases are TGTGCCAGCTCACCACGGTCCGGATTCTCCTACGAGCAGTACTTC. It encodes CASSPRSGFSYEQYF.

J is TRBJ2-7 and V is TRBV28; D is unresolved. Germline V lookup: CDR1 MDHEN, CDR2 SYDVKM. There are 14 residues in the CDR3. V lost 8 bases and J 2 bases, leaving 16 bases between the germline ends. CDR3: CASVGSGSPYEQYF. CDR3 DNA sequence: TGTGCCAGCGTCGGGTCGGGCAGCCCCTACGAGCAGTACTTC.

The sample holds many counts of this clonotype. The chain recombines TRBV29-1 with TRBJ2-3, with TRBD2 identical over 7 bases. This CDR3 is 14 amino acids long. Germline assignment: CDR1 SQVTM and CDR2 ANQGSEA. Unmatched junction bases numbered 4, after V lost 3 bases and J lost 1 base. This chain's CDR3 is CSVELAARTDTQYF. CDR3 DNA sequence: TGCAGCGTTGAGCTAGCGGCGCGCACAGATACGCAGTATTTT.

The rearrangement links TRBV5-1 to TRBJ2-2, with a possible D match to TRBD1 (5 bases). CDR1 and CDR2 from the germline V gene are SGHRS and YFSETQ. Trimming pared 3 bases from V and 4 bases from J, leaving 13 bases between. The CDR3 loop spans 15 amino acids. The CDR3 reads CASSSTELGTGELFF. CDR3 DNA: TGCGCCAGCAGCTCGACAGAATTGGGCACCGGGGAGCTGTTTTTT.

A few counts support this clonotype. This chain uses TRBV20-1 with TRBJ1-2; possible D gene TRBD1, 5 bases. Trimming shortened V by 6 bases and J by 5 bases, and 13 bases separated the two germline ends. Germline CDR1 is DFQATT and CDR2 is SNEGSKA (reference sequence). The CDR3 extends over 12 amino acids. The CDR3 sequence is CSARVVNYGYTF. The CDR3 DNA is TGCAGTGCCAGGGTAGTCAATTATGGCTACACCTTC.

The chain links TRBV6-2 or TRBV6-3 to TRBJ2-2; D is possibly TRBD1 (6 bases). Germline-derived CDR1 and CDR2 are MNHEY and SVGEGT. CDR3 size: 16 residues. The V end was cut by 8 bases, the J end by 1 base, with 17 bases between. The CDR3 here is CASVRRPQGNTGELFF. The CDR3 nucleotides are TGTGCCAGCGTTAGGAGACCACAGGGGAACACCGGGGAGCTGTTTTTT.

The genes are TRBV28 and TRBJ2-5; a weak D match, TRBD2 (5 bases). The V end was cut by 2 bases, the J end by 5 bases, with 15 bases between. The CDR3 runs 15 residues. Germline-derived CDR1 and CDR2 are MDHEN and SYDVKM. The CDR3, as DNA: TGTGCCAGCAGTTTAACCGGGAATTTCGGGGAGACCCAGTACTTC. Its protein product is CASSLTGNFGETQYF. Based on the CDR3 plus reference TRBV28 and TRBJ2-5, the full variable domain is DVKVTQSSRYLVKRTGEKVFLECVQDMDHENMFWYRQDPGLGLRLIYFSYDVKMKEKGDIPEGYSVSREKKERFSLILESASTNQTSMYLCASSLTGNFGETQYFGPGTRLLVL.

This clonotype was seen repeatedly, ten times or more. The gene calls are TRBV3-1 and TRBJ1-2; the D is unclear. V was clipped by 1 base and J by 2 bases, with 5 bases between them. The germline V gene encodes CDR1 LGHDT and CDR2 YNNKEL (reference sequence). CDR3 length: 13 residues. CDR3 residues: CASSQGWNYGYTF. CDR3 in DNA: TGTGCCAGCAGCCAAGGGTGGAACTATGGCTACACCTTC.

This clonotype has a handful of counts. This chain connects TRBV20-1 to TRBJ2-1; TRBD2 aligns across 11 bases. V was pared by 0 bases and J by 9 bases, with 10 bases of the junction left unmatched. The CDR3 spans 16 residues. The germline V gene encodes CDR1 DFQATT and CDR2 SNEGSKA (reference sequence). CDR3 sequence: CSARDSSGREAGEQFF. Written as DNA, the CDR3 is TGCAGTGCTAGAGATAGTAGCGGGAGGGAAGCGGGTGAGCAGTTCTTC.

This clonotype has a handful of counts. V and J are TRBV7-2 and TRBJ2-7, with D tentatively TRBD1 (5 bases). Per the germline V gene, CDR1 is SGHTA and CDR2 is FQGNSA. The CDR3 is 14 residues long. Trimming shortened V by 3 bases and J by 0 bases, and 9 bases separated the two germline ends. The CDR3 loop reads CASSLETASYEQYF. In DNA, the CDR3 is TGTGCCAGCAGCTTGGAGACAGCCTCCTACGAGCAGTACTTC.

The chain employs TRBV6-1 and TRBJ1-1; no reliable D call. V gave up 6 bases and J gave up 0 bases, with 8 bases separating them. CDR1 is MNHNS and CDR2 is SASEGT in the germline V gene. CDR3 length: 13 residues. The CDR3 protein is CASRVYMNTEAFF. In DNA form, the CDR3 reads TGTGCCAGCAGAGTGTATATGAACACTGAAGCTTTCTTT.

This clonotype was found many times. The chain couples TRBV12-3 or TRBV12-4 to TRBJ2-5, with D perhaps TRBD1 (6 bases). Trimming removed 4 bases from V and 1 base from J, with 13 bases in between. The CDR3 extends over 15 amino acids. DNA of the CDR3: TGTGCCAGCAGTTCCCCCAGGGGTCGCCAAGAGACCCAGTACTTC. Protein product: CASSSPRGRQETQYF.

V usage is TRBV7-3 and J usage is TRBJ1-2; D is perhaps TRBD1 (5 bases). From germline, CDR1 is SGHTA and CDR2 FQGTGA. V shed 0 bases and J shed 2 bases, with 10 bases lying between them. The CDR3 runs to 15 residues. The CDR3: CASSLTGRVNYGYTF. The CDR3 bases are TGTGCCAGCAGCTTAACCGGCAGGGTCAACTATGGCTACACCTTC. Together with reference TRBV7-3 and TRBJ1-2, the CDR3 gives the full variable domain: GAGVSQTPSNKVTEKGKYVELRCDPISGHTALYWYRQSLGQGPEFLIYFQGTGAADDSGLPNDRFFAVRPEGSVSTLKIQRTERGDSAVYLCASSLTGRVNYGYTFGSGTRLTVV.

The chain links TRBV20-1 to TRBJ1-6; D call uncertain. The CDR3 is made up of 12 amino acids. CDR1 is DFQATT and CDR2 is SNEGSKA in the germline V gene (reference sequence). V lost 6 bases, J lost 10 bases, and 13 bases lay in between. CDR3 sequence reads: CSAAGRSSPLHF. The CDR3 coding sequence is TGCAGTGCGGCGGGGAGGTCATCACCCCTCCACTTT.

The sample holds many counts of this clonotype. The genes are TRBV25-1 and TRBJ2-7; D gene unclear. The germline V gene encodes CDR1 MGHDK and CDR2 SYGVNS. The V and J ends lost 2 bases and 6 bases respectively, with 8 bases between them. The CDR3 consists of 12 residues. DNA of the CDR3: TGTGCCAGCAGTGAAAAGTACGGCGAGCAGTACTTC. Its protein product is CASSEKYGEQYF.

This clonotype came up a few times. The J gene is TRBJ2-5, the V gene TRBV7-2; a possible D gene is TRBD1 (6 bases). The CDR3 extends over 14 amino acids. Germline V gives CDR1 SGHTA, CDR2 FQGNSA. V gave up 5 bases and J gave up 5 bases, with 15 bases separating them. CDR3: CASSLEGGPETQYF. CDR3 DNA sequence: TGTGCCAGCAGCCTCGAAGGGGGACCGGAGACCCAGTACTTC.

Only a few counts were recorded for this clonotype. The V gene is TRBV6-2 or TRBV6-3, the J gene TRBJ2-2; no definite D call. Germline values: CDR1 MNHEY, CDR2 SVGEGT. V lost 2 bases and J lost 5, with 12 bases in between. CDR3 size: 15 residues. Here the CDR3 reads CASSYEADRTGELFF. CDR3 DNA sequence: TGTGCCAGCAGTTACGAGGCAGATCGAACCGGGGAGCTGTTTTTT.

This clonotype was seen more than once but under ten times. This sequence joins TRBV4-3 and TRBJ2-3, with no clear D. V gave up 4 bases and J gave up 1 base, with 12 bases separating them. Germline assignment: CDR1 LGHNA and CDR2 YSLEER. CDR3 length equals 15 residues. As DNA, the CDR3 is TGCGCCAGCAGCCCCGAAGGTCTGGGCACAGATACGCAGTATTTT. This translates into CASSPEGLGTDTQYF.

Only a few counts were recorded for this clonotype. The V gene is TRBV7-2, the J gene TRBJ2-3, with D unresolved. The V and J ends lost 5 bases and 3 bases respectively, with 12 bases between them. This CDR3 contains 14 residues. CDR1 is SGHTA, CDR2 FQGNSA, per germline. CDR3 nucleotides: TGTGCCAGCAGCCAGATTATCCGGACAGATACGCAGTATTTT. This translates into CASSQIIRTDTQYF.

V usage is TRBV20-1 and J usage is TRBJ2-7; the D is unclear. CDR1 is DFQATT, CDR2 SNEGSKA, per germline (reference sequence). Trimming took off 3 bases at V and 3 bases at J, with 12 bases between the two ends. This CDR3 is built from 13 residues. For the CDR3, the DNA is TGCAGTGCTAGTCGCCCGGCCGGCTACGAGCAGTACTTC. Protein sequence: CSASRPAGYEQYF.

In nucleotides, the CDR3 is TGTGCCAGCAGCTTTTCACTAGCGGGAGGAACAGATACGCAGTATTTT. This sequence encodes CASSFSLAGGTDTQYF. This chain joins TRBV7-2 and TRBJ2-3, with TRBD2 matching over 12 bases. The CDR3 has 16 residues. The germline CDR1 and CDR2 sequences are SGHTA and FQGNSA. V was pared by 3 bases and J by 3 bases, with 4 bases of the junction left unmatched.

Only a few counts were recorded for this clonotype. V gene TRBV28 combines with J gene TRBJ2-1; 9 positions match TRBD1. Per the germline V gene, CDR1 is MDHEN and CDR2 is SYDVKM. Trimming removed 6 bases from V and 7 bases from J; junction bases left unmatched: 16. This CDR3 is 17 amino acids long. In DNA, the CDR3 is TGTGCCAGCAGGACAGGGGGTCTACTCGACCCACCAAATGAGCAGTTCTTC. Its translation is CASRTGGLLDPPNEQFF.

This clonotype was seen a few times. The rearrangement uses TRBV4-3 and TRBJ1-2; no firm D call. Germline V gives CDR1 LGHNA, CDR2 YSLEER. V dropped 0 bases and J dropped 8 bases, with 22 bases sitting between them. The CDR3 totals 17 residues. The CDR3 reads CASSQDSSRSTSRGYTF. The CDR3 DNA sequence: TGCGCCAGCAGCCAAGATAGTTCCCGGTCCACCTCGCGAGGCTACACCTTC.

This clonotype has more than one count but fewer than ten. J is TRBJ2-1 and V is TRBV20-1, with D uncertain. V lost 3 bases to trimming and J lost 10 bases, with 4 bases between them. Germline CDR1 and CDR2: DFQATT and SNEGSKA (reference sequence). The CDR3 spans 9 residues. The chain's CDR3 is CSASGEQFF. CDR3 DNA sequence: TGCAGTGCTAGCGGCGAGCAGTTCTTC.

The genes are TRBV28 and TRBJ2-5; no firm D call. CDR1 is MDHEN and CDR2 is SYDVKM in the germline V gene. The CDR3 contains 12 residues. V lost 3 bases to trimming and J lost 2 bases, with 4 bases between them. Written as DNA, the CDR3 is TGTGCCAGCAGTTTGTGGCAAGAGACCCAGTACTTC. Protein product: CASSLWQETQYF. Full variable domain (rest looked up from reference TRBV28 and TRBJ2-5): DVKVTQSSRYLVKRTGEKVFLECVQDMDHENMFWYRQDPGLGLRLIYFSYDVKMKEKGDIPEGYSVSREKKERFSLILESASTNQTSMYLCASSLWQETQYFGPGTRLLVL.

This clonotype was picked up a small number of times. The genes are TRBV29-1 and TRBJ1-2; no clear D gene. Germline CDR1 and CDR2: SQVTM and ANQGSEA. This CDR3 contains 13 residues. Trimming removed 3 bases from V and 2 bases from J, with 10 bases in between. The CDR3 DNA is TGCAGCGTTGACCGGGCCCCAAACTATGGCTACACCTTC. Translated, it gives CSVDRAPNYGYTF.

This clonotype was counted between two and nine times. V gene TRBV28 combines with J gene TRBJ2-3; the D is unclear. CDR3 length equals 16 residues. Germline lookup yields CDR1 MDHEN and CDR2 SYDVKM. V dropped 2 bases and J dropped 2 bases, with 14 bases sitting between them. Written as DNA, the CDR3 is TGTGCCAGCAGTTTACCAGGATCCATTGCCACAGATACGCAGTATTTT. It specifies CASSLPGSIATDTQYF. Full variable domain (outside the CDR3, taken from reference TRBV28 and TRBJ2-3): DVKVTQSSRYLVKRTGEKVFLECVQDMDHENMFWYRQDPGLGLRLIYFSYDVKMKEKGDIPEGYSVSREKKERFSLILESASTNQTSMYLCASSLPGSIATDTQYFGPGTRLTVL.

This clonotype was seen repeatedly, ten times or more. The CDR3 DNA reads TGTGCCAGCAGGGAGTGGGACAGGGCAGATGATGAGCAGTTCTTC. The encoded protein is CASREWDRADDEQFF. This rearrangement joins TRBV6-2 or TRBV6-3 to TRBJ2-1; 9 nucleotides align to TRBD1. The CDR3 covers 15 residues. CDR1 is MNHEY and CDR2 is SVGEGT in the germline V gene. V lost 6 bases and J lost 8; bases outside the gene matches: 11.

The chain recombines TRBV10-3 with TRBJ2-5, with 7 bases fitting TRBD2. V lost 10 bases, J lost 3 bases, and 8 bases stayed unmatched. The CDR3 sequence is 13 residues long. Germline CDR1 reads ENHRY; CDR2 reads SYGVKD. The CDR3 bases are TGTGCCACCCTAAAGAGCGGGGAAGAGACCCAGTACTTC. Protein product: CATLKSGEETQYF.